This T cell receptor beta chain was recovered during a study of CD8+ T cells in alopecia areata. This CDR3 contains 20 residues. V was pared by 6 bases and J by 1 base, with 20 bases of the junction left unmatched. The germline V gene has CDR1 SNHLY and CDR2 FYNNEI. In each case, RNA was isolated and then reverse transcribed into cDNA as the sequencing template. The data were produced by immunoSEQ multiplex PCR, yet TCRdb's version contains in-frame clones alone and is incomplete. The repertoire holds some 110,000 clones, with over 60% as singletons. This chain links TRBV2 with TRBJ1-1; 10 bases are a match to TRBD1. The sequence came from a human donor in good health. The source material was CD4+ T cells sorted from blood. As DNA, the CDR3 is TGTGCCAGCAGCTCCTCTGACAGGGGGCGAAGGGTGGTGTCGAACACTGAAGCTTTCTTT. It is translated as CASSSSDRGRRVVSNTEAFF.